The text below deals with one T cell receptor (beta chain). The germline V gene has CDR1 KGHSH and CDR2 LQKENI. The CDR3 is 13 residues long. The V segment lost 6 bases and the J segment 2 bases; nucleotides outside the gene matches: 0. The data originate from a study of blood T cell repertoires in COVID-19. Background on the study: Italy, Spain and the United States were the sources of the convalescent and acute COVID-19 samples.

Per the authors' pipeline: Counts of nucleated cells, estimated from reference gene primer amplification, were obtained. Libraries were prepared by immunoSEQ multiplex PCR; TCRdb keeps only in-frame clonotypes and omits some of them. Clonal size and the V and J genes are those of that table, whereas D and trimming came from the DNA. The sample holds about 140,000 clones; over 70% are singletons and the top ten take 1.9%. The clonotype was recovered from a woman aged 55 to 70 with acute or convalescent COVID-19. Sequenced: peripheral blood. V and J are TRBV18 and TRBJ2-1, with 8 bases fitting TRBD2. CDR3 residues: CASSREAYNEQFF. Written as DNA, the CDR3 is TGTGCCAGCTCGCGGGAGGCCTACAATGAGCAGTTCTTC.